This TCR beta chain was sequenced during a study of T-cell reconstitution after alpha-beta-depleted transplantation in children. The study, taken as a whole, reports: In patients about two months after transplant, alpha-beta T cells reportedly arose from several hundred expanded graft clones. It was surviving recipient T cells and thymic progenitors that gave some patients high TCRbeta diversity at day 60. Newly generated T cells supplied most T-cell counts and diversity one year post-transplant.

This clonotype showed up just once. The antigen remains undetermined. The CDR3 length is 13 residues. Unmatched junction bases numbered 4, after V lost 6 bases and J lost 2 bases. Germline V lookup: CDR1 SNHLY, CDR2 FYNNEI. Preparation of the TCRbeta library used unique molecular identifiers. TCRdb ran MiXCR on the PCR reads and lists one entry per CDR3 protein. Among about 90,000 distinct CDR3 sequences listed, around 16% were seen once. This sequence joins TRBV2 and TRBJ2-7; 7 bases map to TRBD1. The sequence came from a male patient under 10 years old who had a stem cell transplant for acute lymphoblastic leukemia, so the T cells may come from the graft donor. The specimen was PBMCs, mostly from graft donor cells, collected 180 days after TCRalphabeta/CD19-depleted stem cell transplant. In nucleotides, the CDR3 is TGTGCCAGCAGAGCCGGGACAGCCTACGAGCAGTACTTC. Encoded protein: CASRAGTAYEQYF.